Listed below are T cell receptor beta chains from one sample, sequenced in a study of T cells in localized non-small cell lung cancer. The assay was immunoSEQ multiplex PCR, and TCRdb's table has in-frame clones only and misses some. The data hold roughly 58,000 clones, with around 81% observed a single time. The sequenced sample was PBMCs, obtained before any cancer treatment. The source is a man aged 40-75 years with stage II lung adenocarcinoma. Both conserved end residues are part of each CDR3. A D gene is named only where the DNA matches it firmly. Rows give clone size only sometimes, using once, few, many, or a class for an expanded clone.

V,D,size,J,DNA,CDR3
TRBV25-1,TRBD2,NA,TRBJ2-3,TGTGCCAGCAGTTTAGCGGGAAGCACAGATACGCAGTATTTT,CASSLAGSTDTQYF
TRBV7-9,NA,NA,TRBJ1-3,TGTGCCAGCAGCCCCCGGAGGGCCCAAGGTCCTGGAAACACCATATATTTT,CASSPRRAQGPGNTIYF
TRBV7-8,TRBD2,NA,TRBJ2-7,TGTGCCAGCAGCTTCCCCCCGGGAGGGAAATCCTACGAGCAGTACTTC,CASSFPPGGKSYEQYF
TRBV18,NA,NA,TRBJ1-1,TGTGCCAGCTCACTTCAGGGTGGGGACACTGAAGCTTTCTTT,CASSLQGGDTEAFF
TRBV4-2,TRBD1,NA,TRBJ1-3,TGTGCCAGCAGCCAAAAATTTGGACAGGAAGGAAACACCATATATTTT,CASSQKFGQEGNTIYF
TRBV19,NA,NA,TRBJ2-2,TGTGCCAGTAGTATCGGGGGCGCGAACACCGGGGAGCTGTTTTTT,CASSIGGANTGELFF
TRBV5-1,NA,medium-sized,TRBJ1-2,TGCGCCAGCAGCCCCGGACAGAACTATGGCTACACCTTC,CASSPGQNYGYTF
TRBV5-1,NA,NA,TRBJ2-7,TGCGCCAGCAGCTCGGGGGTGGGCCACTCCGAGCAGTACTTC,CASSSGVGHSEQYF
TRBV5-6,NA,NA,TRBJ2-5,TGTGCCAGCAGCCAGGGACTCGAACGGGAGACCCAGTACTTC,CASSQGLERETQYF
TRBV11-2,NA,NA,TRBJ1-5,TGTGCCAGCAGCTTAGGGGTAGGAGCTTACCCCTTGCCCCAGCATTTT,CASSLGVGAYPLPQHF
TRBV6-1,TRBD1,once,TRBJ1-2,TGTGCCAGCAGTGCGACAGGGACCTATGGCTACACCTTC,CASSATGTYGYTF
TRBV5-4,TRBD2,NA,TRBJ2-1,TGTGCCAGCAGCTTGGAGCGGGAGGGATTCAATGAGCAGTTCTTC,CASSLEREGFNEQFF
TRBV6-1,TRBD2,few,TRBJ2-7,TGTGCCAGCACTCGGAGGGGCGGGAGCGACGAGCAGTACTTC,CASTRRGGSDEQYF
TRBV4-2,NA,NA,TRBJ2-3,TGTGCCAGCGGGGGACTTTTAACGGGAACAGATACGCAGTATTTT,CASGGLLTGTDTQYF
TRBV29-1,NA,NA,TRBJ1-1,TGCAGCGTTCGGAACACTGAAGCTTTCTTT,CSVRNTEAFF
TRBV11-3,NA,NA,TRBJ2-7,TGTGCCAGCAGCTTAGAGACCTGGTTGTCCTCCGAGCAGTACTTC,CASSLETWLSSEQYF
TRBV7-8,NA,NA,TRBJ1-1,TGTGCCAGCAGCCCCCGACCAGGGGCCACTGAAGCTTTCTTT,CASSPRPGATEAFF
TRBV11-3,NA,NA,TRBJ1-1,TGTGCCAGCAGCTTGAACCAGGTGACTGAAGCTTTCTTT,CASSLNQVTEAFF
TRBV10-3,NA,NA,TRBJ1-1,TGTGCCATCAGTGAGCTGGCGCGGAACACTGAAGCTTTCTTT,CAISELARNTEAFF
TRBV7-2,NA,NA,TRBJ2-1,TGTGCCAGCAGCCCCGAAGGGCAAGCCTACAATGAGCAGTTCTTC,CASSPEGQAYNEQFF
TRBV27,NA,NA,TRBJ2-1,TGTGCCAGCAGTTTACGGCTACTCCACAAGAATGAGCAGTTCTTC,CASSLRLLHKNEQFF
TRBV7-2,NA,NA,TRBJ2-3,TGTGCCAGCAGCTTCCACGCCTTGGGACTCAAAGGAGGCACAGATACGCAGTATTTT,CASSFHALGLKGGTDTQYF
TRBV5-4,TRBD2,once,TRBJ2-3,TGTGCCAGCACGAAGCGGGACAGCACAGATACGCAGTATTTT,CASTKRDSTDTQYF
TRBV6-5,NA,NA,TRBJ2-7,TGTGCCAGCAGTTACTCTTACGGACGCGAGCAGTACTTC,CASSYSYGREQYF
TRBV2,NA,NA,TRBJ1-1,TGTGCCAGCAGTGAATGGAGGGGAGCTTTCTTT,CASSEWRGAFF
TRBV19,NA,NA,TRBJ2-3,TGTGCCAGTTCCCAAGGGGCAGGGGAGACAGATACGCAGTATTTT,CASSQGAGETDTQYF
TRBV7-9,NA,NA,TRBJ1-2,TGTGCCAGCAGCCACCGGGACAAGGGTGTCTATGGCTACACCTTC,CASSHRDKGVYGYTF
TRBV30,TRBD2,NA,TRBJ2-2,TGTGCCTGGAGTTTCAGACTAGCGGGAGGGTCAGACACCGGGGAGCTGTTTTTT,CAWSFRLAGGSDTGELFF
TRBV6-1,NA,NA,TRBJ1-2,TGTGCCAGCAGTGAAGGGGCCAGGGGTGGCTACACCTTC,CASSEGARGGYTF
TRBV18,NA,NA,TRBJ2-5,TGTGCCAGCTCACCCAGCATCCAAGAGACCCAGTACTTC,CASSPSIQETQYF
TRBV19,NA,NA,TRBJ2-5,TGTGCCAGTAGTTTTTCGACAGGGGAGGGGACAGAGACCCAGTACTTC,CASSFSTGEGTETQYF
TRBV5-1,TRBD2,NA,TRBJ2-1,TGCGCCAGCAGCTTGGGCGGGAGCTTAGGGGAGCAGTTCTTC,CASSLGGSLGEQFF
TRBV12-5,TRBD2,once,TRBJ2-1,TGTGCTAGTGGTTTAGCGGGAGCAAATGAGCAGTTCTTC,CASGLAGANEQFF
TRBV27,TRBD1,NA,TRBJ2-1,TGTGCCAGCAGAAATGACAGGGGCCCCTACAATGAGCAGTTCTTC,CASRNDRGPYNEQFF
TRBV5-1,NA,once,TRBJ2-1,TGCGCCAGCAGCTTAGTGGGGGAGTACTACAATGAGCAGTTCTTC,CASSLVGEYYNEQFF
TRBV4-2,NA,many,TRBJ1-1,TGTGCCAGCAGCCACACAGTGACCACTGAAGCTTTCTTT,CASSHTVTTEAFF
TRBV2,NA,NA,TRBJ1-5,TGTGCCAGCAGTGAAGTGAACAGAAATCAGCCCCAGCATTTT,CASSEVNRNQPQHF
TRBV19,TRBD1,NA,TRBJ2-1,TGTGCCAGTAGTAGGGACAGGGGCCCTACCAATGAGCAGTTCTTC,CASSRDRGPTNEQFF
TRBV7-6,NA,NA,TRBJ2-7,TGTGCCAGCAGCTCGTGGGGTAGCGAGCAGTACTTC,CASSSWGSEQYF
TRBV30,TRBD1,few,TRBJ1-3,TGTGCCTGGAGCTCATCCGGGACAGCTAACGGAAACACCATATATTTT,CAWSSSGTANGNTIYF